The rows below give T cell receptor beta chains drawn from one sample of a study of blood T cell repertoires in COVID-19. TCRdb keeps only in-frame clones here, not all; method: immunoSEQ multiplex PCR. The data contain fewer than 200,000 clones, about 85% of them singletons. The sample consisted of peripheral blood. These receptors were obtained from a man aged 55-75 years who had recovered from COVID-19. The conserved cysteine and the conserved F or W are not part of the CDR3 here. Clone size is stated in some rows and not others, as once, few, many or a class when expanded.

v_gene	abundance	j_gene	CDR3aa
TRBV27	.	TRBJ2-7	ASKPLLQGSYEQY
TRBV5-1	once	TRBJ1-1	ASSLETGGEAF
TRBV14	.	TRBJ1-3	ASSLRGGVSTIY
TRBV27	.	TRBJ1-5	ASSLDDGVGQPQH
TRBV5-5	.	TRBJ1-4	ASSFGQGGEKLF
TRBV27	many	TRBJ1-1	ASSSRAWTEAF
TRBV29-1	.	TRBJ2-5	SVGHPGLAEETQY
TRBV19	.	TRBJ2-2	ASRLAGAGELF
TRBV6-5	once	TRBJ1-1	ASRDGAEPNTEAF
TRBV15	.	TRBJ1-3	ATSSRGGLSGNTIY
TRBV5-4	.	TRBJ2-3	ASSYVGTNAQY
TRBV7-8	few	TRBJ2-2	ASSLVPSGSILVENTGELF
TRBV5-1	.	TRBJ2-3	ASSEGTGINTQY
TRBV11-2	.	TRBJ2-7	ASSSLAGGRYEQY
TRBV5-1	.	TRBJ2-2	ASSLGSPNTGELF
TRBV7-3	.	TRBJ2-5	ASSGTNQETQY
TRBV15	.	TRBJ1-4	ATSREVTANEKLF
TRBV5-1	.	TRBJ2-6	ASSRQGAGGATGANVLT
TRBV18	.	TRBJ1-2	ASSPQGVADGYT
TRBV30	.	TRBJ1-6	AWSLGLGVWDSPLH
TRBV6-5	.	TRBJ1-2	ASSYGQGASGGYT
TRBV12-3/TRBV12-4	.	TRBJ1-1	ASSSGGDLEAF
TRBV10-2	.	TRBJ1-2	ASSETGQGGYGYT
TRBV18	.	TRBJ1-5	ASSPTGRTQPQH
TRBV7-9	few	TRBJ1-5	ASSLGEGPQH